One and the same sample provided the 6 T cell receptor beta chains below, sequenced in a study of T cell changes during pregnancy in multiple sclerosis. Assay used: immunoSEQ multiplex PCR; TCRdb lists only in-frame clones, some missing. The sample has roughly 33,000 clones, approximately 91% seen once; the top ten hold around 2.7%. The sample consisted of CD4+ T cells from peripheral blood mononuclear cells, taken in the third trimester of pregnancy. These receptors were collected from a female donor in good health, enrolled as a control in a pregnancy study.

The chain links TRBV16 to TRBJ1-5; 10 bases fit TRBD1. The CDR3 extends over 14 amino acids. Germline V gene data show CDR1 as KGHSY and CDR2 as FQNENV. V dropped 4 bases and J dropped 3; count of bases not matched to a gene: 0. The CDR3 DNA sequence: TGTGCCAGCAGCCGACAGGGGGCCAATCAGCCCCAGCATTTT. Amino acid sequence: CASSRQGANQPQHF.

The chain is built from TRBV2 and TRBJ1-4, with 10 bases aligning to TRBD1. V shed 6 bases and J 6 bases; nucleotides not matched to a gene: 10. CDR1 and CDR2 (germline): SNHLY, FYNNEI. The CDR3 is made up of 16 amino acids. The CDR3 sequence: CASRRTGGTVDEKLFF. The CDR3, as DNA: TGTGCCAGCAGAAGGACAGGGGGGACTGTTGATGAAAAACTGTTTTTT. The whole variable domain, remainder taken from reference TRBV2 and TRBJ1-4, is EPEVTQTPSHQVTQMGQEVILRCVPISNHLYFYWYRQILGQKVEFLVSFYNNEISEKSEIFDDQFSVERPDGSNFTLKIRSTKLEDSAMYFCASRRTGGTVDEKLFFGSGTQLSVL.

The chain carries TRBV19 and TRBJ1-5; no clear D gene. The CDR3 extends over 20 amino acids. From germline, CDR1 is LNHDA and CDR2 SQIVND (reference sequence). V lost 5 bases and J lost 0, with 26 bases in between. CDR3 amino acids: CASSDYRLQDLFFSNQPQHF. Here the CDR3 DNA reads TGTGCCAGTAGTGACTATAGACTCCAGGACCTTTTCTTTAGCAATCAGCCCCAGCATTTT.

The chain has TRBV5-1 and TRBJ2-3, with 12 bases that match TRBD2. Germline V gene sequence: CDR1 SGHRS, CDR2 YFSETQ. The CDR3 contains 16 residues. V lost 4 bases, J lost 1 base, and 4 bases stayed unmatched. This CDR3 is CASSPWTSGGTDTQYF. The CDR3 DNA reads TGCGCCAGCAGCCCCTGGACTAGCGGGGGCACAGATACGCAGTATTTT.

The CDR3 DNA reads as TGTGCCAGCTCGCCCGCCCGGGACAGGTCCCTTGGCGAGCAGTACTTC. Translating gives CASSPARDRSLGEQYF. The rearrangement links TRBV18 to TRBJ2-7, with 8 bases matching TRBD1. V lost 6 bases and J lost 6; bases outside the gene matches: 16. CDR3 length: 16 residues. CDR1 is KGHSH and CDR2 is LQKENI in the germline V gene.

This clone has only a few counts. V and J are TRBV2 and TRBJ1-1, with unresolved D. V was trimmed by 2 bases and J by 3 bases, leaving 7 bases between them. The germline V gene encodes CDR1 SNHLY and CDR2 FYNNEI. This CDR3 has 13 residues. CDR3 protein: CASSESEDTEAFF. Here the CDR3 DNA reads TGTGCCAGCAGTGAATCTGAGGACACTGAAGCTTTCTTT.